This is a list of T cell receptor beta chains from one sample in a study of T cells after yellow fever vaccination. MiXCR, run by TCRdb on the 5' RACE reads, gives a single entry per CDR3 protein. Counted here are 170,000 or so distinct CDR3 sequences, approximately 6.2% occurring once; the ten biggest clones make up roughly 3%. Sequences were derived from CD4+ T cells sorted from PBMCs, sampled on the day of the first yellow fever vaccination. The receptors were sampled from a man aged 18 to 30 who received the YFV17D yellow fever vaccine. CDR3s include the opening cysteine and the closing phenylalanine or tryptophan. A D gene is named only where the DNA matches it firmly. A clone size is listed for some rows: how often the clone was seen (once, few, many), or a class if it is expanded.

TRBV7-9	NA	many	TRBJ1-1	TGTGCCAGCAGCGTTAGAACCGGGACTGAAGCTTTCTTT	CASSVRTGTEAFF
TRBV15	TRBD2	few	TRBJ2-1	TGTGCCACCAGCAGCGGGGGGGCCGGGTACAATGAGCAGTTCTTC	CATSSGGAGYNEQFF
TRBV7-3	TRBD2	many	TRBJ2-3	TGTGCCAGCAAACTAGCGGACACTAGCACAGATACGCAGTATTTT	CASKLADTSTDTQYF
TRBV7-9	NA	many	TRBJ1-1	TGTGCCAGCAGCTCCGATTTTGGCGCTGATGCTTTCTTT	CASSSDFGADAFF
TRBV12-3/TRBV12-4	NA	NA	TRBJ1-1	TGTGCCAGCAGTCCACTTATTCGGTACGACACTGAAGCTTTCTTT	CASSPLIRYDTEAFF
TRBV12-3/TRBV12-4	NA	many	TRBJ1-4	TGTGCCAGCAGTTTCTCCGCGGCTAATGAAAAACTGTTTTTT	CASSFSAANEKLFF
TRBV5-1	NA	few	TRBJ1-1	TGCGCCAGCAGCTTGGCCTTTGGGGTGAACACTGAAGCTTTCTTT	CASSLAFGVNTEAFF
TRBV5-4	NA	many	TRBJ2-3	TGTGCCAGCAGCCCCCCCGACAGCCCCCCTAGCACAGATACGCAGTATTTT	CASSPPDSPPSTDTQYF
TRBV4-1	NA	many	TRBJ2-1	TGCGCCAGCAGCCAGAGTTCTTATACCTACAATGAGCAGTTCTTC	CASSQSSYTYNEQFF
TRBV30	NA	few	TRBJ2-2	TGTGCCTGCCGGGGCGGGGAGCTGTTTTTT	CACRGGELFF
TRBV7-8	TRBD1	few	TRBJ2-1	TGTGCCAGCAGCGAGGGGACAGGTCCGTTCTTC	CASSEGTGPFF
TRBV19	NA	few	TRBJ2-1	TGTGCCAGGGGACGAGGCGGGGACTACAATGAGCAGTTCTTC	CARGRGGDYNEQFF
TRBV21-1	NA	many	TRBJ2-7	TGTGCCAGCAGTAAAGCTCTCCGACAGGGGGTCGCCTACGAGCAGTACTTC	CASSKALRQGVAYEQYF
TRBV21-1	NA	NA	TRBJ1-5	TGTGCCAGCAGCAAAGTCTGGGCTGGGTTGAGACCCCATCATCAGCCCCAGCATTTT	CASSKVWAGLRPHHQPQHF
TRBV5-6	NA	many	TRBJ2-5	TGTGCCAGCAGCTTCGAGGAGTTATCGGAGACCCAGTACTTC	CASSFEELSETQYF
TRBV5-5	NA	many	TRBJ1-1	TGTGCCAGCAGCCCGAGAACGGGTCGAACTGAAGCTTTCTTT	CASSPRTGRTEAFF
TRBV29-1	TRBD2	many	TRBJ2-3	TGCAGCGTTGGGCCCGAGCGGGGGGGCACAGATACGCAGTATTTT	CSVGPERGGTDTQYF
TRBV18	NA	NA	TRBJ2-3	TGTGCCAGCTCACCACAGGGTTTGGATACGCAGTATTTT	CASSPQGLDTQYF
TRBV4-1	NA	many	TRBJ1-3	TGCGCCAGCAGCCAAGATTCCTTCCCTGGAAACACCATATATTTT	CASSQDSFPGNTIYF
TRBV11-2	NA	many	TRBJ2-3	TGTGCCAGCAGTAAAGACCGGGGAAGCACAGATACGCAGTATTTT	CASSKDRGSTDTQYF
TRBV3-1	NA	many	TRBJ1-5	TGTGCCAGCAGCCAAAACACGGGCGCGCAGCCCCAGCATTTT	CASSQNTGAQPQHF
TRBV12-3/TRBV12-4	NA	many	TRBJ2-3	TGTGCCAGCATCCGGGAATATGAAGATACGCAGTATTTT	CASIREYEDTQYF
TRBV6-2/TRBV6-3	NA	few	TRBJ2-5	TGTGCCAGCAGAGAACACGGAATGGGAGCCCAGTACTTC	CASREHGMGAQYF
TRBV12-3/TRBV12-4	TRBD1	NA	TRBJ1-3	TGTGCCAGCAGTTCGACAGGGGGCTCGAACACCATATATTTT	CASSSTGGSNTIYF
TRBV6-2/TRBV6-3	NA	many	TRBJ2-7	TGTGCCAGCAGTTACACCCCCCCCACGCGGTCCTACGAGCAGTACTTC	CASSYTPPTRSYEQYF
TRBV20-1	NA	many	TRBJ2-3	TGCAGTGCCACGCCGCCGGGGACAGATACGCAGTATTTT	CSATPPGTDTQYF
TRBV6-2/TRBV6-3	NA	many	TRBJ2-1	TGTGCCAGCCGGGGGAGGATTGTGTATGAGCAGTTCTTC	CASRGRIVYEQFF
TRBV4-1	NA	many	TRBJ2-3	TGCGCCAGCAGCTACGGGGGGCGGACAGATACGCAGTATTTT	CASSYGGRTDTQYF
TRBV12-3/TRBV12-4	NA	many	TRBJ1-5	TGTGCCAGCAGTCCCCCCCTGCTGGGGGTCTACCAGCCCCAGCATTTT	CASSPPLLGVYQPQHF
TRBV7-2	NA	few	TRBJ2-3	TGTGCCAGCGTCCAGGGCCGCACAGATACGCAGTATTTT	CASVQGRTDTQYF
TRBV5-6	NA	NA	TRBJ2-4	TGTGCCAGCAGCTTTCGACAGGAGAAAAACATTCAGTACTTC	CASSFRQEKNIQYF
TRBV5-1	TRBD1	many	TRBJ1-1	TGCGCCAGCAGCTTGGCCGGGAGGGGCGGGACAGTGAACACTGAAGCTTTCTTT	CASSLAGRGGTVNTEAFF
TRBV10-3	NA	many	TRBJ1-2	TGTGCCATCAGTGAGTCGAAGCCCGGGAGTATCTATGGCTACACCTTC	CAISESKPGSIYGYTF
TRBV5-6	NA	many	TRBJ2-5	TGTGCCAGCAGCTTCGCGGGGTCGCGCGAGACCCAGTACTTC	CASSFAGSRETQYF
TRBV7-2	NA	many	TRBJ2-2	TGTGCCAGCAGCTTAAACCTAGGCGGGGAGCTGTTTTTT	CASSLNLGGELFF
TRBV27	NA	NA	TRBJ1-1	NA	CAVGPGQGTEAFF
TRBV27	NA	many	TRBJ2-3	TGTGCCAGCAGTAACGGGCCCACAGATACGCAGTATTTT	CASSNGPTDTQYF
TRBV3-1	NA	NA	TRBJ1-1	TGTGCCAGCAGCCAAGGACCGGTAATGAACACTGAAGCTTTCTTT	CASSQGPVMNTEAFF
TRBV20-1	NA	few	TRBJ1-1	TGCAGTGCTAGAGATCTGGCAGAAAATGAAGCTTTCTTT	CSARDLAENEAFF
TRBV20-1	NA	few	TRBJ2-5	TGCAGTGCTAACCTAGAGTACCAAGAGACCCAGTACTTC	CSANLEYQETQYF
TRBV5-1	NA	few	TRBJ2-5	TGCGCCAGCAGCATGCAGGGTCGGGAAGAGACCCAGTACTTC	CASSMQGREETQYF
TRBV9	NA	NA	TRBJ1-1	TGTGCCAGCAGTACTACCCACGGGACAGAAGCTTTCTTT	CASSTTHGTEAFF
TRBV20-1	TRBD1	few	TRBJ2-6	TGCAGTGCTGGGAAGCAGGGGGCCGGGGCCAACGTCCTGACTTTC	CSAGKQGAGANVLTF
TRBV5-4	NA	NA	TRBJ2-7	TGTGCCAGCAGCACGGTCAGTGGGACCTACGAGCAGTACTTC	CASSTVSGTYEQYF
TRBV20-1	NA	many	TRBJ2-6	TGCAGTGCTCCTACTAGGTCTGGGGCCAACGTCCTGACTTTC	CSAPTRSGANVLTF
TRBV12-3/TRBV12-4	NA	NA	TRBJ2-2	TGTGCCAGCAGGGAGGGGAACACCGGGGAGCTGTTTTTT	CASREGNTGELFF
TRBV12-3/TRBV12-4	NA	many	TRBJ1-4	TGTGCCAGCAGTTCCACCGGGACCAGTGGGGAAAAACTGTTTTTT	CASSSTGTSGEKLFF
TRBV29-1	TRBD1	NA	TRBJ1-1	TGCAGCGTTGCAGGGGGGCTTGGGAACACTGAAGCTTTCTTT	CSVAGGLGNTEAFF